This T cell receptor (beta chain) emerged from a study of regulatory T cells in long-lasting Graves disease. Libraries of TCR beta came from iRepertoire HTBI primers plus Arm-PCR of CDR3 regions. TCRdb processed the multiplex PCR reads anew with MiXCR; each CDR3 protein has one entry. Here the sample spans under 700,000 distinct CDR3 sequences, about 16% being singletons. The time point here: newly diagnosed GD, antithyroid drugs for less than 3 months. RNA from PBMCs was the source of the TCR library. CDR1 and CDR2 (germline): SEHNR, FQNEAQ (reference sequence). V gave up 4 bases and J gave up 0 bases, with 13 bases separating them. The length of the CDR3 is 16 residues. Another study also made use of these data, one on T cells in Graves' hyperthyroidism and ophthalmopathy.

The chain couples TRBV7-9 to TRBJ1-5; D not certain. The sample was peripheral blood mononuclear cells (PBMCs), taken at new diagnosis, from a patient treated with antithyroid drugs. The clonotype was recovered from a woman between 40 and 65 years old with Graves disease. CDR3 sequence: CASSSGPTYSNQPQHF. CDR3 coding DNA: TGTGCCAGCAGCTCCGGGCCCACCTATAGCAATCAGCCCCAGCATTTT.